The clone carrying this TCR beta chain was detected only a few times. The entirety of the isolated RNA underwent reverse transcription, so expressed TCRB transcripts were sequenced. Clones were read by immunoSEQ multiplex PCR, and TCRdb kept only the in-frame ones, dropping some. The data show about 150,000 clones, with around 9.3% seen just once and around 1.2% held by the top ten. The sample is drawn from a study of beta chain features in type 1 diabetes. Germline V gene data show CDR1 as MGHRA and CDR2 as YSYEKL. This CDR3 contains 16 residues. The ends were cut back, 1 base at V and 6 bases at J, with 17 bases in the middle.

The receptor was derived from a man aged 18-30 years in good health. The sequencing input was naive CD4+ T cells from blood. The chain is built from TRBV4-1 and TRBJ2-3; tentatively, D is TRBD2 (6 bases). The CDR3 DNA follows: TGCGCCAGCAGCCAAGTGAGGTGGGGGGACCTCGATACGCAGTATTTT. This codes for CASSQVRWGDLDTQYF.